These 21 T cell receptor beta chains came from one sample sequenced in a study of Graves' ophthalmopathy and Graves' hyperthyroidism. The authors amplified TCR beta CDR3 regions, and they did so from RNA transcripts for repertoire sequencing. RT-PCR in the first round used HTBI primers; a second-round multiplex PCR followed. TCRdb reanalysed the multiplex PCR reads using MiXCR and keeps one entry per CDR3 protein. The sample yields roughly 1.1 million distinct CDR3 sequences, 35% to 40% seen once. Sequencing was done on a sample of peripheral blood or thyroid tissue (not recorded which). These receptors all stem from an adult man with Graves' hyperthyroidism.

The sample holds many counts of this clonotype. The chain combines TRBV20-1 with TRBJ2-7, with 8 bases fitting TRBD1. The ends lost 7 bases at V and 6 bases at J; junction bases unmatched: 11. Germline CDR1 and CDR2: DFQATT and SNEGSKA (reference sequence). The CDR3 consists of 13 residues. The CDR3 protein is CSVTRQGAIEQYF. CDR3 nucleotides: TGCAGTGTCACGAGGCAGGGGGCCATCGAGCAGTACTTC.

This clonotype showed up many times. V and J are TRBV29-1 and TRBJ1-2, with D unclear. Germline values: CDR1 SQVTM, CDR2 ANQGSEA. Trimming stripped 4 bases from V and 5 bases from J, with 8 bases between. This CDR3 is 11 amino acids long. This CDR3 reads CSVGHGYGYTF. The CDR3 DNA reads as TGCAGCGTTGGACATGGATATGGCTACACCTTC.

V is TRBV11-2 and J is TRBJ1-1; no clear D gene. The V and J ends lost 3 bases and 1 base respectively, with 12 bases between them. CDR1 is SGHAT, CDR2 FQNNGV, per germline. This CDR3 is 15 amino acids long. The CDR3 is CASSFGLEGNTEAFF. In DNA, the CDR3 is TGTGCCAGCAGCTTCGGGTTGGAGGGGAACACTGAAGCTTTCTTT.

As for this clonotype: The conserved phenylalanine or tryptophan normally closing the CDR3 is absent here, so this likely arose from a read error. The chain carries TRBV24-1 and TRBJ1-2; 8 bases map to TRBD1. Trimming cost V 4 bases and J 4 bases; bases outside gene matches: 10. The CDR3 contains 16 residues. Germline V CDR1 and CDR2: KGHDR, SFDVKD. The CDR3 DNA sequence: TGTGCCACCAGTGACCAAACGACAGGGGACTTCTATGGCTACACCCTC. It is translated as CATSDQTTGDFYGYTL.

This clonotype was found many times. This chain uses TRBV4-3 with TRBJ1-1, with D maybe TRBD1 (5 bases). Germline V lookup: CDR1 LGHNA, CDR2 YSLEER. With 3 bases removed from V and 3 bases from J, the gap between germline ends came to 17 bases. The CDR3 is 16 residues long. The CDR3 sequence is CASSQLRRGGDTEAFF. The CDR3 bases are TGCGCCAGCAGCCAGCTTCGAAGGGGAGGGGACACTGAAGCTTTCTTT.

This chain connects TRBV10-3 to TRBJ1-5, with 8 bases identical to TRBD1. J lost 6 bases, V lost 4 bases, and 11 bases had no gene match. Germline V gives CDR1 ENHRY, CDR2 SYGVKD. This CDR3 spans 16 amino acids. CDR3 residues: CAISADTDRAGQPQHF. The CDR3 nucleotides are TGTGCCATCAGTGCAGACACGGACAGGGCGGGTCAGCCCCAGCATTTT.

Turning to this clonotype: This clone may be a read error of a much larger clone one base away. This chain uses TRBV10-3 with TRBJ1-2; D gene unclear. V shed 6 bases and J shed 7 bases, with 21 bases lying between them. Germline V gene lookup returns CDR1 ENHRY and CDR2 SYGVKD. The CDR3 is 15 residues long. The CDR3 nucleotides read TGTGCCATCAGCAATCCCCAGGCTAAGCCAGGTGGCTACACCTTC. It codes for CAISNPQAKPGGYTF.

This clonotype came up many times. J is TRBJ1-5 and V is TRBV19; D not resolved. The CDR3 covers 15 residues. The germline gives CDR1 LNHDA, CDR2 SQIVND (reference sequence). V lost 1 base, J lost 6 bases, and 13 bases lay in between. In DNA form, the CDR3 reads TGTGCCAGTAGTATAGCCCCACTACCCGGTCAGCCCCAGCATTTT. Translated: CASSIAPLPGQPQHF. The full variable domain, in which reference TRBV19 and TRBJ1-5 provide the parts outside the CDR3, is DGGITQSPKYLFRKEGQNVTLSCEQNLNHDAMYWYRQDPGQGLRLIYYSQIVNDFQKGDIAEGYSVSREKKESFPLTVTSAQKNPTAFYLCASSIAPLPGQPQHFGDGTRLSIL.

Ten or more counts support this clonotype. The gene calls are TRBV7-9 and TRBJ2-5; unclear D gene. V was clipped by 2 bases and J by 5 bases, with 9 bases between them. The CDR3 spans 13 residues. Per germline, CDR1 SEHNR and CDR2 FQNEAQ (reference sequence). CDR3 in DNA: TGTGCCAGCAGCTTATATCCCACGGAGACCCAGTACTTC. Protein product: CASSLYPTETQYF.

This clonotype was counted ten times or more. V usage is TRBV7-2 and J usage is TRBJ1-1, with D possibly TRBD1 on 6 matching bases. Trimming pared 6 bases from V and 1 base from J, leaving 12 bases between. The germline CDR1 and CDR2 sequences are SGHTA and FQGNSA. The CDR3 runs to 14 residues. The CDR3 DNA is TGTGCCAGCAGGCCTGCGGACAGGAACACTGAAGCTTTCTTT. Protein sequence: CASRPADRNTEAFF.

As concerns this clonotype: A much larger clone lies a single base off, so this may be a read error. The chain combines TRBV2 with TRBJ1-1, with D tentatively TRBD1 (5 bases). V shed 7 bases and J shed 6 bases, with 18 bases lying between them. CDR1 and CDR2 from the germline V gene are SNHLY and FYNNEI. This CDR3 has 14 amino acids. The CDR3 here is CASIQGAGYAEAFF. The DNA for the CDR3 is TGTGCCAGCATCCAAGGGGCGGGGTACGCTGAAGCTTTCTTT.

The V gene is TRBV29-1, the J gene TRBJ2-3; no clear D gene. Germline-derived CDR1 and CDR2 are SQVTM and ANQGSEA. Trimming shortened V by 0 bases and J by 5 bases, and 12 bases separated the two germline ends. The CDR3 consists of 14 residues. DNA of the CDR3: TGCAGCGTTGAAGATTTCCTAGTGGTAGATACGCAGTATTTT. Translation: CSVEDFLVVDTQYF.

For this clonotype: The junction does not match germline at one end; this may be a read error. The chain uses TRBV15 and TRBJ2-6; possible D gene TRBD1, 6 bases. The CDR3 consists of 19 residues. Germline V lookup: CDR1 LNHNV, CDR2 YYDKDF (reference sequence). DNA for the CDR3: TGTACCACCAGCAGAGCCCACAGGGAAATCCTCTCTGGGGCCAACGTCCTGACTTTC. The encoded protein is CTTSRAHREILSGANVLTF.

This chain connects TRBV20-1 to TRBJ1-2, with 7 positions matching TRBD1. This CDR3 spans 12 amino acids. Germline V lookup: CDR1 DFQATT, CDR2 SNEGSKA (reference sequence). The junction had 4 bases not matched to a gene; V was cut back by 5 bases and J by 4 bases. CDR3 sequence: CSAPGQIYGYTF. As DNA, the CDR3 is TGCAGTGCTCCGGGACAGATCTATGGCTACACCTTC.

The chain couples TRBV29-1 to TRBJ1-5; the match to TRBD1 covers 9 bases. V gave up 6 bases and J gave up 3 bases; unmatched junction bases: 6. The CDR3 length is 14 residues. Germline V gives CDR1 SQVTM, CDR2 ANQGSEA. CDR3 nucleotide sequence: TGCAGCGTCAAAAGGACAGGGGCCAATCAGCCCCAGCATTTT. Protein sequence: CSVKRTGANQPQHF.

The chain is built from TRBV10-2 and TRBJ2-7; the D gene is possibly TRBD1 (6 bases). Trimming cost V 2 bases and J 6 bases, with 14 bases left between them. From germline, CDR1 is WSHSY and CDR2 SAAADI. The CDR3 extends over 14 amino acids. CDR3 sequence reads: CASSEGQPVSEQYF. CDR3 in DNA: TGCGCCAGCAGTGAGGGACAGCCCGTCTCCGAGCAGTACTTC.

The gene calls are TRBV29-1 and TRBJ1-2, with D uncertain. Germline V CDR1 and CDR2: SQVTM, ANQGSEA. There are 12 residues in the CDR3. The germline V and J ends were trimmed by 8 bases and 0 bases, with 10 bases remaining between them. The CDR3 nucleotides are TGCAGCTTTAGGGAAGCTAACTATGGCTACACCTTC. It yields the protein CSFREANYGYTF.

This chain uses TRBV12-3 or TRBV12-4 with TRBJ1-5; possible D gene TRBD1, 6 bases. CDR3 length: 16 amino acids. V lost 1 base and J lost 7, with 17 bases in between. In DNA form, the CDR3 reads TGTGCCAGCAGTTTAGGCAGGGGAAACGGCGAGCAGCCCCAGCATTTT. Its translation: CASSLGRGNGEQPQHF.

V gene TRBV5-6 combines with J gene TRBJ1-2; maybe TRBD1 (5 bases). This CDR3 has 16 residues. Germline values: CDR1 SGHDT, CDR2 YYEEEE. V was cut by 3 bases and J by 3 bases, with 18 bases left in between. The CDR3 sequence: CASSSRDGILDYGYTF. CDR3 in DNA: TGTGCCAGCAGCTCGAGGGACGGAATCCTGGACTATGGCTACACCTTC.

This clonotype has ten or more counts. CDR3 in DNA: TGTGCCATCAGTGAGCCGTACAGGGAGAACACTGAAGCTTTCTTT. Translated, it gives CAISEPYRENTEAFF. The chain carries TRBV10-3 and TRBJ1-1, with D maybe TRBD1 (6 bases). V lost 2 bases, J lost 1 base, and 11 bases lay in between. Per germline, CDR1 ENHRY and CDR2 SYGVKD. This CDR3 comprises 15 residues.

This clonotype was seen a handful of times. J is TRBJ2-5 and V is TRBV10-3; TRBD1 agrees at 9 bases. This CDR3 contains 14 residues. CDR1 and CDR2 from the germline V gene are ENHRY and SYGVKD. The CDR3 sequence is CAHRGQGRIETQYF. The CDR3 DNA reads TGTGCTCATCGGGGACAGGGAAGAATAGAGACCCAGTACTTC.